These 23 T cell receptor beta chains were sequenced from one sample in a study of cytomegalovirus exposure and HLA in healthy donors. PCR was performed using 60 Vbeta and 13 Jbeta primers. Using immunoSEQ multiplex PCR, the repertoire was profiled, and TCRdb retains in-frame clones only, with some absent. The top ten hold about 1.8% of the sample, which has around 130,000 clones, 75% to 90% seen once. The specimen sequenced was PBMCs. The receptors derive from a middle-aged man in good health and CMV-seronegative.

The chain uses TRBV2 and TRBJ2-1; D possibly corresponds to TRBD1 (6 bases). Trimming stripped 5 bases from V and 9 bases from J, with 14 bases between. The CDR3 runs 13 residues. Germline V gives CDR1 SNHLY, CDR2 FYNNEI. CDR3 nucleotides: TGTGCCAGCAGTCGGCGACAGGTGACTGAGCAGTTCTTC. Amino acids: CASSRRQVTEQFF.

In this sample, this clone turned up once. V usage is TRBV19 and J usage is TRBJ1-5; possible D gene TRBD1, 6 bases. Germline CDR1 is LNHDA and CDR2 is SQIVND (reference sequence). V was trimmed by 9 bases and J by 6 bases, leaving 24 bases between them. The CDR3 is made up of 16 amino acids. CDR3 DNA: TGTGCCAGCACAGGGAACGTGCCGAGGGACGGTCAGCCCCAGCATTTT. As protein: CASTGNVPRDGQPQHF. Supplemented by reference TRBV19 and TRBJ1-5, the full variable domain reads DGGITQSPKYLFRKEGQNVTLSCEQNLNHDAMYWYRQDPGQGLRLIYYSQIVNDFQKGDIAEGYSVSREKKESFPLTVTSAQKNPTAFYLCASTGNVPRDGQPQHFGDGTRLSIL.

CDR3 nucleotides: TGTGCCAGCAGCGTGGGGGACAGGGGTGAGACCCAGTACTTC. Residues: CASSVGDRGETQYF. This chain connects TRBV9 to TRBJ2-5, with TRBD1 matching over 10 bases. Germline loops: CDR1 SGDLS, CDR2 YYNGEE. Trimming took 2 bases from V and 5 from J; bases not matched to a gene: 3. The CDR3 runs to 14 residues.

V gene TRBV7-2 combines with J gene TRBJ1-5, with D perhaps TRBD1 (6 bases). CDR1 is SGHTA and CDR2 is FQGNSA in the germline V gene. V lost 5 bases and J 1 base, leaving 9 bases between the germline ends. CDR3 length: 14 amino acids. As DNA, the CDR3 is TGTGCCAGCAGCCCACAGGGCAGCAATCAGCCCCAGCATTTT. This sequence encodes CASSPQGSNQPQHF.

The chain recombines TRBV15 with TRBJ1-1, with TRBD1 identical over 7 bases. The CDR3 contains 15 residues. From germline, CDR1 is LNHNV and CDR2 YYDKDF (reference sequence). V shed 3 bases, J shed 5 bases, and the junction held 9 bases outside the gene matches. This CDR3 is CATSRGTAKGTEAFF. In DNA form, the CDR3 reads TGTGCCACCAGCAGGGGGACAGCCAAAGGGACTGAAGCTTTCTTT.

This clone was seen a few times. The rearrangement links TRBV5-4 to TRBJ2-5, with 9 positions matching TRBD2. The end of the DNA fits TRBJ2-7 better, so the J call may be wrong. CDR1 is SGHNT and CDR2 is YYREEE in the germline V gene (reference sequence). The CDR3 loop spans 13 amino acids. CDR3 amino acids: CASSAGGIYEQYF. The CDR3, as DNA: TGTGCCAGCAGTGCGGGAGGGATCTACGAGCAGTACTTC.

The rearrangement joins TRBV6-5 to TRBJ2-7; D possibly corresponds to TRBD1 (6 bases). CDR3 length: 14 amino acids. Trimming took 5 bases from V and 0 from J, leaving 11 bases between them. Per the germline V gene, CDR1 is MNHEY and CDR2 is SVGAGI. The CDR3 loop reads CASSVGAHSYEQYF. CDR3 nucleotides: TGTGCCAGCAGTGTGGGGGCCCACTCCTACGAGCAGTACTTC.

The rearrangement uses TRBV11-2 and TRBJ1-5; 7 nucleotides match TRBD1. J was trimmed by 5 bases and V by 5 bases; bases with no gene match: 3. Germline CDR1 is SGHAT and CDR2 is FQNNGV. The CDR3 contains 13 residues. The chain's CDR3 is CASSLQGDQPQHF. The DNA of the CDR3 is TGTGCCAGCAGCCTTCAGGGGGATCAGCCCCAGCATTTT.

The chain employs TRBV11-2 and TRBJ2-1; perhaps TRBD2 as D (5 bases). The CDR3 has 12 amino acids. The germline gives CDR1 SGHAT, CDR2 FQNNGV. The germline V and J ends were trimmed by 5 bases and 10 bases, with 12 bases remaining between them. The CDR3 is CASSDAPGEQFF. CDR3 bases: TGTGCCAGCAGCGACGCCCCGGGGGAGCAGTTCTTC. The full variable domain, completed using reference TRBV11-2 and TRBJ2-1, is EAGVAQSPRYKIIEKRQSVAFWCNPISGHATLYWYQQILGQGPKLLIQFQNNGVVDDSQLPKDRFSAERLKGVDSTLKIQPAKLEDSAVYLCASSDAPGEQFFGPGTRLTVL.

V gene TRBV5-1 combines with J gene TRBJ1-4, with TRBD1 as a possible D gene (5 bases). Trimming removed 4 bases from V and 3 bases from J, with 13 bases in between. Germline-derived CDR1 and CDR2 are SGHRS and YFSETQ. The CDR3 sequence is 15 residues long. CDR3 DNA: TGCGCCAGCAGCATCGGGGGGTTGTCTAATGAAAAACTGTTTTTT. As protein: CASSIGGLSNEKLFF.

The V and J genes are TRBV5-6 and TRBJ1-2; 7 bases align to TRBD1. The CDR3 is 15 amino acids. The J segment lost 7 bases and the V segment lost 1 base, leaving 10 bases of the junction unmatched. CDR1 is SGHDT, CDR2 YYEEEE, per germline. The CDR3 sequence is CASSLSPGQIVGYTF. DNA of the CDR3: TGTGCCAGCAGCTTGTCTCCGGGACAGATAGTTGGCTACACCTTC.

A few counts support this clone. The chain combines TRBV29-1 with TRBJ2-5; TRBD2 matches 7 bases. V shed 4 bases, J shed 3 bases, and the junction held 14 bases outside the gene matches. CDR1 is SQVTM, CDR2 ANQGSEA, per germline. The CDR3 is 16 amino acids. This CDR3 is CSVVGGIKRYEETQYF. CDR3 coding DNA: TGCAGCGTTGTGGGGGGGATAAAGAGGTATGAAGAGACCCAGTACTTC. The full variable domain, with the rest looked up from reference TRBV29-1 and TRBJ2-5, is SAVISQKPSRDICQRGTSLTIQCQVDSQVTMMFWYRQQPGQSLTLIATANQGSEATYESGFVIDKFPISRPNLTFSTLTVSNMSPEDSSIYLCSVVGGIKRYEETQYFGPGTRLLVL.

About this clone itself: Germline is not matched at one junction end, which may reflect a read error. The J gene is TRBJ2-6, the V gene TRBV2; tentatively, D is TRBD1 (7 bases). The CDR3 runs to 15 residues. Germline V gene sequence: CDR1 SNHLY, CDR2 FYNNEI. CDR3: CASHDRDSGANGLTF. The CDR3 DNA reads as TGTGCCAGTCACGACAGGGACTCTGGGGCCAACGGCCTGACTTTC. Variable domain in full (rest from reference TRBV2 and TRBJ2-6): EPEVTQTPSHQVTQMGQEVILRCVPISNHLYFYWYRQILGQKVEFLVSFYNNEISEKSEIFDDQFSVERPDGSNFTLKIRSTKLEDSAMYFCASHDRDSGANGLTFGAGSRLTVL.

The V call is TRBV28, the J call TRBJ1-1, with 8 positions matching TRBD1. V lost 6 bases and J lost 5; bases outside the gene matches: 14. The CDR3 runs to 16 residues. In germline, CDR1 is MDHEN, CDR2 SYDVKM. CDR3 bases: TGTGCCAGCAGGGCTGCTGAAGGACAGGGTGGGACTGAAGCTTTCTTT. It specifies CASRAAEGQGGTEAFF.

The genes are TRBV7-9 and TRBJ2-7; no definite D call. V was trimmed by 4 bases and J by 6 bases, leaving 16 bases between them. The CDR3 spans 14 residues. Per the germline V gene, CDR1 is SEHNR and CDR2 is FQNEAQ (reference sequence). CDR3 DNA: TGTGCCAGCAGCTCCCTCACCAGTTCCATCGAGCAGTACTTC. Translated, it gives CASSSLTSSIEQYF.

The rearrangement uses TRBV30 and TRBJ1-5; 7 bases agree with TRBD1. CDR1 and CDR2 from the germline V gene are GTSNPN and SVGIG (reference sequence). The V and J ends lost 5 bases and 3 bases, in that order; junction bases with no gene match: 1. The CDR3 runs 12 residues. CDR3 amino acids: CAWGQANQPQHF. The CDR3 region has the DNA TGTGCCTGGGGACAGGCCAATCAGCCCCAGCATTTT.

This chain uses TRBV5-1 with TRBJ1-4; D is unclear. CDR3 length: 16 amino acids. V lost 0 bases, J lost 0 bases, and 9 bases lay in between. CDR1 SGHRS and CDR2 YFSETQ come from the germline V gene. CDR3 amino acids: CASSLDGHSTNEKLFF. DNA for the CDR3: TGCGCCAGCAGCTTGGATGGGCATTCAACTAATGAAAAACTGTTTTTT.

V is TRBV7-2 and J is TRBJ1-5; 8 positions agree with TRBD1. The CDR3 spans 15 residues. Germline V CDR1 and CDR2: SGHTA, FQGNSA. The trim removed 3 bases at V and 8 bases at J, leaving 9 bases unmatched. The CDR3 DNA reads TGTGCCAGCAGCTTTGGGCAGGGGGCTTTCGAGCCCCAGCATTTT. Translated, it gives CASSFGQGAFEPQHF.

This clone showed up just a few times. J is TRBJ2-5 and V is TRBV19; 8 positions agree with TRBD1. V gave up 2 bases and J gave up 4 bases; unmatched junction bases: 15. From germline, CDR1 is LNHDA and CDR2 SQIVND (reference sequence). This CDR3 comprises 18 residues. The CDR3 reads CASSISPPQTGVRETQYF. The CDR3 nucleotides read TGTGCCAGTAGTATATCCCCCCCTCAGACAGGGGTGCGAGAGACCCAGTACTTC.

For the CDR3, the DNA is TGTGCCAGCAGCGCTGGACTGAGCGTAGCGGGACAGAATGAGCAGTTCTTC. It specifies CASSAGLSVAGQNEQFF. The V and J genes are TRBV9 and TRBJ2-1, with D possibly TRBD2 on 8 matching bases. This CDR3 has 17 amino acids. Germline CDR1 SGDLS, CDR2 YYNGEE. The V and J ends lost 3 bases and 7 bases respectively, with 23 bases between them.

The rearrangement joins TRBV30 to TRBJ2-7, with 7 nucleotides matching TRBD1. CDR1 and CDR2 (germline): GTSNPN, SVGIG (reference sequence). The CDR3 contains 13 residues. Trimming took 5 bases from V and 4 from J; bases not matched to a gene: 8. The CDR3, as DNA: TGTGCCTGGGCGACAGGGTTATCGTACGAGCAGTACTTC. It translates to CAWATGLSYEQYF.

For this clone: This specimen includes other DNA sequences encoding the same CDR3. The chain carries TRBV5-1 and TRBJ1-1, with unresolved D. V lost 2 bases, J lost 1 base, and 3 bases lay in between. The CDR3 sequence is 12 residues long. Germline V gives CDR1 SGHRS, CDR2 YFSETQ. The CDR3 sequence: CASSFRNTEAFF. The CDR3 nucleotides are TGCGCCAGCAGCTTCAGGAACACTGAAGCTTTCTTT.

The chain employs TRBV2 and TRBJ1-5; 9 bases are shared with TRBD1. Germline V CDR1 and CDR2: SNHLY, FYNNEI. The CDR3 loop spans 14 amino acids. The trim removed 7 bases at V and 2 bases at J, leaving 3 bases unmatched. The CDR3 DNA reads TGTGCCAGCACTCGGACAGGGGGCAATCAGCCCCAGCATTTT. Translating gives CASTRTGGNQPQHF.